This TCR beta chain was captured in a study of spatial heterogeneity in lung cancer. TCRdb used MiXCR to reprocess the 5' RACE reads, holding one entry per CDR3 protein. The sample contains fewer than 30,000 distinct CDR3 sequences, around 6% of which appear only once. Study results and limitations: Among blood samples, ubiquitous expanded tumor TCRs appeared more at resection than at follow-up.

Regarding time point: blood at routine non-recurrence follow-up after resection. Whole RNA, isolated from tumor, nontumor lung or frozen PBMC, was sequenced without prior sorting. This clonotype showed up many times. Its target is not known. This sample comprised PBMCs, obtained at follow-up. The sequence was obtained from a male donor with early-stage non-small cell lung cancer.

As DNA, the CDR3 is TGTGCCAGCACCCCTTGGGGGGGACAGGCTGGTGAAATGTTTTTT. Protein: CASTPWGGQAGEMFF. The rearrangement links TRBV6-5 to TRBJ2-2; TRBD1 might be the D (8 bases). Trimming cost V 7 bases and J 15 bases, with 27 bases left between them. This CDR3 has 15 amino acids. Germline V gene data show CDR1 as MNHEY and CDR2 as SVGAGI.